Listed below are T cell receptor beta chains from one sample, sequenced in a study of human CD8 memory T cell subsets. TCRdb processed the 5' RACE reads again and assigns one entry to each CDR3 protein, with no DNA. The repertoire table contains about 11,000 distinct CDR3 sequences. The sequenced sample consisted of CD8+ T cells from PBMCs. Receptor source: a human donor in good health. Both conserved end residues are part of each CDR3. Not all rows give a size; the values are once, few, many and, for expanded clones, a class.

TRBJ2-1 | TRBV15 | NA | CATSRFQGADEQFF
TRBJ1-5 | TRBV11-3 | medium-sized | CASSPIGGAGQPQHF
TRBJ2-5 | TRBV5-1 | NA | CASSQRQGYQETQYF
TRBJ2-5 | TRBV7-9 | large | CASSDRDRVEETQYF
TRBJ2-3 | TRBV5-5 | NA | CASSLVRGHTDTQYF
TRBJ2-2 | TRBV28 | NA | CASSDAGGLSTGELFF
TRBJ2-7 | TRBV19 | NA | CASSPGTSGIPYEQYF
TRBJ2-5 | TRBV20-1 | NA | CSARLASGYQETQYF
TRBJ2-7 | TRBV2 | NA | CASTSSYEQYF
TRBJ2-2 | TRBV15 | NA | CATSRLTGTNTGELFF
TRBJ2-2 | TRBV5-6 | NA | CASSPIWTANTGELFF
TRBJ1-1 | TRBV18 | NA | CASSPNSAWAFF
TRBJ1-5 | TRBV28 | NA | CASSNDRENQPQHF
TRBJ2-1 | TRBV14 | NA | CASSQGLAGPIGQFF
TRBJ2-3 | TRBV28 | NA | CASSSLLPIAGEADTQYF
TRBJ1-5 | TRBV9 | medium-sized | CASSVDGEPQHF
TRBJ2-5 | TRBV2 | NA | CASSVGRLAETQYF
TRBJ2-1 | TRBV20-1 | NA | CSARGTSGFNEQFF
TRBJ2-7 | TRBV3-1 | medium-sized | CASSQGFSYEQYF
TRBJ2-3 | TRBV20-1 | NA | CSANPKTSGSTDTQYF
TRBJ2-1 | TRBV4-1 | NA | CASSLSSYNEQFF
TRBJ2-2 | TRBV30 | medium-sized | CAWRNGRTGELFF
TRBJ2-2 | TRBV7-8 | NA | CASSLAGWGTGELFF
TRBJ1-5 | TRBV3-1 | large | CASSQDWGGNQPQHF
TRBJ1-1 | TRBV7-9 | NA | CASSLAGQEAFF
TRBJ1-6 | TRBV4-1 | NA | CASSQAFNSPLHF
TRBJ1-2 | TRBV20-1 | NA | CSAPPGDTQAPGYTF
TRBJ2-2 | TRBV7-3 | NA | CASEPGQGDTGELFF
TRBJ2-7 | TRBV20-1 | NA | CSAIPRLAGFYEQYF
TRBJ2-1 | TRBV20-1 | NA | CSARIGLAGYEQFF
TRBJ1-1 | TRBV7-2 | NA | CASSAHYRGETEAFF
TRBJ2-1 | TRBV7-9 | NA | CASSPKTGPSMNEQFF
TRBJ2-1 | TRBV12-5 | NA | CASQDWDAPPDEQFF
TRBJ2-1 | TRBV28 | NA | CASSFRQGIYNEQFF
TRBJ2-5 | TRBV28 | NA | CASIPRDGHNTQYF
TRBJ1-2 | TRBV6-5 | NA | CASSYYGGGYGYTF
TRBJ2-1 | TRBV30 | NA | CAWSVLSYNEQFF
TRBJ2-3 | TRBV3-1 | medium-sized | CASSQAGEREGPDTQYF
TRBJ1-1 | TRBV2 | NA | CASRDRGTSEAFF
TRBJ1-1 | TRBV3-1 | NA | CASSQFADMNTEAFF
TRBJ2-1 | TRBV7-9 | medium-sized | CASSPQQGASYNEQFF
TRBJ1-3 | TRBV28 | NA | CASSPGRVVAAGNTIYF
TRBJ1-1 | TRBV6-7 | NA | CASSQGRAVDTEAFF
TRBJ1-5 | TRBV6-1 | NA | CASSENRDRGYYSNQPQHF
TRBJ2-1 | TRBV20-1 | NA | CSARAGTSGRAAEQFF
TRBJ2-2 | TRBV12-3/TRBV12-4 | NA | CATGDRATGELFF
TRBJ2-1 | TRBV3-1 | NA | CASSQTGTPYNEQFF
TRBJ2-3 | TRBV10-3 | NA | CAISESTSGLSTDTQYF
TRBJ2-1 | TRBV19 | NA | CASSLLAGMSNEQFF
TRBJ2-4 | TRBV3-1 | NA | CASSQVGGAKNIQYF
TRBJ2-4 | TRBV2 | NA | CASSEDLAGESYF
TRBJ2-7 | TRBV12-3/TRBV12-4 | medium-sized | CASSLDPATSGGSYEQYF
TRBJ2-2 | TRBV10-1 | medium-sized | CASSWTGLPGELFF
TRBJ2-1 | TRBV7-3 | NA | CASSLGTGNYNEQFF
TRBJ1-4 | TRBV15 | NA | CATSRDMTTANEKLFF
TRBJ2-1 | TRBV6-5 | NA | CASSYVGGEQFF
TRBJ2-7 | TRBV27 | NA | CASSPGLAGPYEQYF
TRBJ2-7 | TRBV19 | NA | CASSTSVGTFYEQYF
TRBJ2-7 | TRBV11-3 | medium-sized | CASSPRGAGAYEQYF